This TCR beta chain emerged from a study of CD8+CD57+ T cells in acquired aplastic anemia. Study-wide results and limits: Patients and controls turned out to have roughly 30 CD8+ CDR3 sequences in common.

Germline CDR1 and CDR2: MNHNS and SASEGT. The CDR3 is made up of 16 amino acids. The V gene lost 8 bases and the J gene lost 2 bases, with 22 bases spanning the gap. TCR beta VDJ combinations and CDR3 sequences were profiled from genomic DNA. Each CDR3 protein is one row after TCRdb ran MiXCR on the reads. Of about 160,000 distinct CDR3 sequences listed, 40% to 55% are singletons. The patients chosen for sequencing had shown expansion of CD8+CD57+ cells (detected by flow cytometry). On this clonotype: Its matching antigen is unknown.

The J gene is TRBJ2-7, the V gene TRBV6-1; D remains ambiguous. Sequenced: sorted CD4+, CD8+, or CD8+CD57+ T cells (not recorded which) from PBMCs. This clonotype was obtained from a human donor with aplastic anemia. The CDR3 coding sequence is TGTGCCAGCGTCTCGGCGGACGTGACACCTCCCTACGAGCAGTACTTC. It specifies CASVSADVTPPYEQYF.